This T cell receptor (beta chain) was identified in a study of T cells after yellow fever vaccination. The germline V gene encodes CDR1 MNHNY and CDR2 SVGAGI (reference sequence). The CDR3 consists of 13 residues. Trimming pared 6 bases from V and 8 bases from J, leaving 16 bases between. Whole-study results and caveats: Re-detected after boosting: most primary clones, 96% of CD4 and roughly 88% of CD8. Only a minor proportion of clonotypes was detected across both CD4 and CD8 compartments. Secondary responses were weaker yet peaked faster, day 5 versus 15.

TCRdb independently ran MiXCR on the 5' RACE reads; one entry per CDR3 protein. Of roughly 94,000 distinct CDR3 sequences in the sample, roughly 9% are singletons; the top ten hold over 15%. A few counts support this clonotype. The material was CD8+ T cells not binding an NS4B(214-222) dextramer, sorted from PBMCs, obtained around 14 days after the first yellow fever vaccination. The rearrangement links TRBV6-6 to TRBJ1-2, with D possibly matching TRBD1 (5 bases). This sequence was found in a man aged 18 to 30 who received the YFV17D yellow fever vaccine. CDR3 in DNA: TGTGCCAGCAGGGCCTTTGGGGGTGGCGGCTACACCTTC. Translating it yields CASRAFGGGGYTF.